This T cell receptor (beta chain) was retrieved from a study of blood T cell repertoires in COVID-19. CDR3 length: 14 amino acids. Germline CDR1 reads MNHEY; CDR2 reads SMNVEV (reference sequence). With 3 bases removed from V and 11 bases from J, the gap between germline ends came to 19 bases. The method was immunoSEQ multiplex PCR; TCRdb's version includes in-frame clones alone and lacks a portion of them. The table lists 200,000 to 250,000 clones, just over 85% of them singletons, with around 1.6% in the top ten. Material: peripheral blood. This sequence joins TRBV27 and TRBJ1-1; possible D gene TRBD1, 6 bases. The TCR comes from a man aged 18 to 30 with active or convalescent COVID-19. The CDR3 DNA is TGTGCCAGCAGTTTGTCCGGGACATCGGGACGGGCTTTCTTT. Its translation: CASSLSGTSGRAFF.